These 19 T cell receptor beta chains share one sample of origin, sequenced in a study of T cell responses to AZD1222 COVID-19 vaccine. Using immunoSEQ multiplex PCR, the repertoire was profiled, and TCRdb retains in-frame clones only, with some absent. The sample records 150,000 to 200,000 clones, more than 70% being singletons. Sequenced here: peripheral blood, sampled 28 days after the second AZD1222 dose. These receptors were taken from an adult who received the AZD1222 COVID-19 vaccine.

This clone was detected only once. This chain connects TRBV19 to TRBJ2-1, with 13 bases fitting TRBD2. From germline, CDR1 is LNHDA and CDR2 SQIVND (reference sequence). After removal of 8 bases from V and 7 bases from J, the junction contained 5 bases not matched to a gene. CDR3 length equals 14 residues. This chain's CDR3 is CASQTSGRGNEQFF. The CDR3 region has the DNA TGTGCCAGTCAAACTAGCGGGAGGGGGAATGAGCAGTTCTTC.

The V gene is TRBV13, the J gene TRBJ2-2; unclear D gene. CDR1 is PRHDT and CDR2 is FYEKMQ in the germline V gene (reference sequence). The CDR3 is 16 amino acids. Trimming left V 0 bases short and J 5 bases short, with 13 bases between. DNA of the CDR3: TGTGCCAGCAGCTTAGGGGCGGCCCTGGGAACCGGGGAGCTGTTTTTT. Its translation: CASSLGAALGTGELFF. The whole variable domain, remainder taken from reference TRBV13 and TRBJ2-2, is AAGVIQSPRHLIKEKRETATLKCYPIPRHDTVYWYQQGPGQDPQFLISFYEKMQSDKGSIPDRFSAQQFSDYHSELNMSSLELGDSALYFCASSLGAALGTGELFFGEGSRLTVL.

V and J are TRBV6-5 and TRBJ2-7; unclear D gene. CDR1 MNHEY and CDR2 SVGAGI come from the germline V gene. The CDR3 loop spans 15 amino acids. V shed 4 bases and J shed 5 bases, with 18 bases lying between them. For the CDR3, the DNA is TGTGCCAGCAGTTCCCTGGCTCCCCCAGGCCACGAGCAGTACTTC. Its protein product is CASSSLAPPGHEQYF.

V usage is TRBV28 and J usage is TRBJ2-7, with D hard to call. CDR3 length equals 12 residues. Trimming pared 2 bases from V and 3 bases from J, leaving 5 bases between. CDR1 MDHEN and CDR2 SYDVKM come from the germline V gene. CDR3 sequence (DNA): TGTGCCAGCAGTTTAGTCTACTACGAGCAGTACTTC. Protein: CASSLVYYEQYF.

The CDR3 is CASGVSYEQYF. CDR3 nucleotides: TGTGCCAGCGGGGTCTCCTACGAGCAGTACTTC. The chain is built from TRBV12-3 or TRBV12-4 and TRBJ2-7; D call uncertain. V was pared by 8 bases and J by 0 bases, with 5 bases between. The CDR3 runs 11 residues.

This clone showed up just once. The CDR3 loop is CASSEIAAAEAFF. In DNA form, the CDR3 reads TGTGCCAGCAGTGAAATCGCGGCAGCCGAAGCTTTCTTT. The rearrangement uses TRBV6-1 and TRBJ1-1; D remains unclear. V lost 2 bases, J lost 8 bases, and 12 bases lay in between. The CDR3 extends over 13 amino acids. CDR1 and CDR2 (germline): MNHNS, SASEGT.

J is TRBJ2-6 and V is TRBV15, with 7 bases identical to TRBD1. Trimming took 5 bases from V and 0 from J; bases not matched to a gene: 7. This CDR3 is built from 17 residues. The germline CDR1 and CDR2 sequences are LNHNV and YYDKDF (reference sequence). The CDR3 DNA is TGTGCCACCAGCCCCGGGACAGAGCTCTCTGGGGCCAACGTCCTGACTTTC. Protein product: CATSPGTELSGANVLTF.

V gene TRBV18 combines with J gene TRBJ1-5; tentative D call: TRBD1 (6 bases). CDR3 length equals 16 residues. Germline V gene lookup returns CDR1 KGHSH and CDR2 LQKENI. The V end lost 1 base, the J end lost 6 bases, and 16 bases lay between the germline ends. For the CDR3, the DNA is TGTGCCAGCTCACCACAGGGTAGGGGGACGAGTCAGCCCCAGCATTTT. Encoded protein: CASSPQGRGTSQPQHF.

The V call is TRBV7-2, the J call TRBJ2-7; D gene ambiguous. CDR3 size: 14 residues. Between the trimmed V and J ends, which lost 1 base and 3 bases, there was a span of 10 bases. From germline, CDR1 is SGHTA and CDR2 FQGNSA. CDR3 bases: TGTGCCAGCAGCTTAGGGCACCAGGTCTACGAGCAGTACTTC. Its translation: CASSLGHQVYEQYF.

The chain couples TRBV6-2 or TRBV6-3 to TRBJ1-2, with D perhaps matching TRBD1 (5 bases). The CDR3 runs 15 residues. Germline CDR1 reads MNHEY; CDR2 reads SVGEGT. Trimming removed 2 bases from V and 1 base from J, with 11 bases in between. The CDR3 nucleotides read TGTGCCAGCAGTTACGGGGCAGCAGTTAACTATGGCTACACCTTC. Amino acid sequence: CASSYGAAVNYGYTF.

V gene TRBV5-6 combines with J gene TRBJ1-1, with 12 bases lining up with TRBD1. The V gene end was trimmed by 2 bases and the J gene end by 5 bases; junction bases not matched to a gene: 4. CDR1 is SGHDT, CDR2 YYEEEE, per germline. The CDR3 runs to 15 residues. DNA of the CDR3: TGTGCCAGCAGCTTCCGGGACAGGGGGCGGACTGAAGCTTTCTTT. The encoded protein is CASSFRDRGRTEAFF.

The chain links TRBV7-3 to TRBJ1-2, with 12 bases identical to TRBD1. Germline CDR1 reads SGHTA; CDR2 reads FQGTGA. The CDR3 is made up of 15 amino acids. J lost 7 bases, V lost 5 bases, and 8 bases had no gene match. CDR3 loop: CASSETGTGGGGYTF. The CDR3 DNA reads TGTGCCAGCAGCGAGACCGGGACAGGGGGCGGTGGCTACACCTTC. Drawing the rest from reference TRBV7-3 and TRBJ1-2, the complete variable domain is GAGVSQTPSNKVTEKGKYVELRCDPISGHTALYWYRQSLGQGPEFLIYFQGTGAADDSGLPNDRFFAVRPEGSVSTLKIQRTERGDSAVYLCASSETGTGGGGYTFGSGTRLTVV.

V and J are TRBV5-1 and TRBJ2-3; no clear D. Trimming cost V 4 bases and J 2 bases, with 8 bases left between them. The germline V gene encodes CDR1 SGHRS and CDR2 YFSETQ. This CDR3 has 13 amino acids. The CDR3 DNA reads TGCGCCAGCAGCCCAAGATACACAGATACGCAGTATTTT. This gives the protein CASSPRYTDTQYF.

The CDR3 sequence: CASNKADQETQYF. CDR3 nucleotides: TGTGCCAGTAATAAGGCAGATCAAGAGACCCAGTACTTC. The chain has TRBV19 and TRBJ2-5; the D is unclear. In germline, CDR1 is LNHDA, CDR2 SQIVND (reference sequence). This CDR3 spans 13 amino acids. The V and J ends lost 7 bases and 2 bases respectively, with 11 bases between them.

The V and J genes are TRBV4-3 and TRBJ2-3; 13 bases match TRBD2. Germline V gene data show CDR1 as LGHNA and CDR2 as YSLEER. This CDR3 is built from 16 residues. V gave up 3 bases and J gave up 5 bases; unmatched junction bases: 5. This CDR3 is CASSQGTSGAVDTQYF. The DNA for the CDR3 is TGCGCCAGCAGCCAGGGGACTAGCGGGGCGGTAGATACGCAGTATTTT.

The rearrangement joins TRBV28 to TRBJ2-1; TRBD2 agrees at 11 bases. Germline values: CDR1 MDHEN, CDR2 SYDVKM. Unmatched junction bases numbered 9, after V lost 5 bases and J lost 6 bases. The CDR3 has 16 amino acids. CDR3 DNA sequence: TGTGCCAGCAGTCTTCTAGCGGGAGGTACTGGCAATGAGCAGTTCTTC. Residues: CASSLLAGGTGNEQFF.

This chain links TRBV5-4 with TRBJ1-4, with 7 nucleotides matching TRBD1. The trim removed 4 bases at V and 5 bases at J, leaving 11 bases unmatched. The CDR3 consists of 16 residues. Germline CDR1 reads SGHNT; CDR2 reads YYREEE (reference sequence). CDR3 sequence (DNA): TGTGCCAGCAGCGTTAGAGGGGGCGGGCGGAATGAAAAACTGTTTTTT. Encoded protein: CASSVRGGGRNEKLFF.

The chain recombines TRBV7-2 with TRBJ2-1, with D perhaps matching TRBD2 (6 bases). Trimming removed 4 bases at V and 6 bases at J, with 22 bases between. The CDR3 extends over 17 amino acids. The germline CDR1 and CDR2 sequences are SGHTA and FQGNSA. DNA for the CDR3: TGTGCCAGCAGCTCCCCGCCTGGGACTGATTTTCTCAATGAGCAGTTCTTC. Translation: CASSSPPGTDFLNEQFF.

The V call is TRBV6-2 or TRBV6-3, the J call TRBJ1-5, with D tentatively TRBD1 (6 bases). This CDR3 comprises 14 residues. Germline V gene lookup returns CDR1 MNHEY and CDR2 SVGEGT. Deletions cut 5 bases from V and 5 bases from J, with 13 bases between. CDR3 bases: TGTGCCAGCAGTCGAAACAGGGAGGATCAGCCCCAGCATTTT. Translated, it gives CASSRNREDQPQHF.